These T cell receptor beta chains were read from a single sample in a study of control samples from healthy donors and cancer patients. Method: immunoSEQ multiplex PCR; TCRdb's copy keeps in-frame clones and lacks some. The sample has approximately 150,000 clones; about 91% are singletons. The sample taken for sequencing was blood. The origin of the receptors is a woman aged 40 to 50 in good health. Both conserved end residues are part of each CDR3. Each record gives: D gene, J gene, CDR3 length, clone size, V gene, CDR3 DNA, CDR3 protein. A D gene is named only where the DNA matches it firmly. Size tells how often a clone was seen (once, few, many) or the class of an expanded clone, and some rows leave it out.

D: -; J: TRBJ2-1; length: 12; size: -; V: TRBV7-8; DNA: TGTGCCAGCAGCTCGGAATTCAATGAGCAGTTCTTC; CDR3: CASSSEFNEQFF
D: -; J: TRBJ2-7; length: 16; size: few; V: TRBV5-6; DNA: TGTGCCAGCAGCTCAACCTCAGGGGTGTGGAAGAACGAGCAGTACTTC; CDR3: CASSSTSGVWKNEQYF
D: TRBD2; J: TRBJ2-3; length: 16; size: -; V: TRBV6-5; DNA: TGTGCCAGCAGTTACCCTTCTAGCGGGGCCACAGATACGCAGTATTTT; CDR3: CASSYPSSGATDTQYF
D: TRBD1; J: TRBJ1-1; length: 16; size: -; V: TRBV11-2; DNA: TGTGCCAGCAGCTTGGACTACACAGGGGTTGGCACTGAAGCTTTCTTT; CDR3: CASSLDYTGVGTEAFF
D: TRBD1; J: TRBJ1-2; length: 14; size: -; V: TRBV19; DNA: TGTGCCAGTAACACGGGACAGGGAAACTATGGCTACACCTTC; CDR3: CASNTGQGNYGYTF
D: -; J: TRBJ2-2; length: 14; size: -; V: TRBV3-1/TRBV3-2; DNA: TGTGCCAGCAGCCAAGCAGGGTCGACCGGGGAGCTGTTTTTT; CDR3: CASSQAGSTGELFF
D: -; J: TRBJ2-1; length: 17; size: -; V: TRBV3-1/TRBV3-2; DNA: TGTGCCAGCAGCGCCCGCCAGGGGGGTAGCTCCTACAATGAGCAGTTCTTC; CDR3: CASSARQGGSSYNEQFF
D: TRBD1; J: TRBJ1-5; length: 14; size: -; V: TRBV19; DNA: TGTGCCAGTAGATCAGGGGGAGGGAATCAGCCCCAGCATTTT; CDR3: CASRSGGGNQPQHF
D: -; J: TRBJ2-2; length: 13; size: -; V: TRBV10-1; DNA: TGCGCCAGCAGCGAGAGGAACACCGGGGAGCTGTTTTTT; CDR3: CASSERNTGELFF
D: -; J: TRBJ1-2; length: 13; size: -; V: TRBV10-1; DNA: TGCGCCAGCAGTGAGTCCATGGGCATCGGCTACACCTTC; CDR3: CASSESMGIGYTF
D: -; J: TRBJ2-2; length: 13; size: -; V: TRBV9; DNA: TGTGCCAGCAGCGGCAGTCCCACCGGGGAGCTGTTTTTT; CDR3: CASSGSPTGELFF
D: -; J: TRBJ1-4; length: 15; size: -; V: TRBV10-2; DNA: TGCGCCACCTCCGAGCCGGGGGTGATAGGTGAAAAACTGTTTTTT; CDR3: CATSEPGVIGEKLFF
D: -; J: TRBJ2-7; length: 16; size: -; V: TRBV15; DNA: TGTGCCACCAGCAGAGATTTGTTTGACAGCTCCTACGAGCAGTACTTC; CDR3: CATSRDLFDSSYEQYF
D: TRBD1; J: TRBJ1-2; length: 14; size: -; V: TRBV19; DNA: TGTGCCAGTAGCCGGGACAGGGTGGATTTGGGCTACACCTTC; CDR3: CASSRDRVDLGYTF
D: TRBD1; J: TRBJ1-1; length: 13; size: -; V: TRBV2; DNA: TGTGCCAGCTTAGACAGGGGGAACACTGAAGCTTTCTTT; CDR3: CASLDRGNTEAFF
D: -; J: TRBJ2-5; length: 14; size: -; V: TRBV5-8; DNA: TGTGCCAGCAGCTTGGGACTCAAGCAAGAGACCCAGTACTTC; CDR3: CASSLGLKQETQYF
D: -; J: TRBJ1-1; length: 14; size: -; V: TRBV11-2; DNA: TGTGCCAGCAGCTTAGGCCAGGGGCCCTCGGAAGCTTTCTTT; CDR3: CASSLGQGPSEAFF
D: -; J: TRBJ1-1; length: 14; size: -; V: TRBV10-2; DNA: TGCGCCAGCAGTGAGTCGAGGACAATGGCTTCAGCTTTCTTT; CDR3: CASSESRTMASAFF
D: -; J: TRBJ1-2; length: 14; size: -; V: TRBV2; DNA: TGTGCCAGCAGTGAGTACCAGACAGGCTATGGCTACACCTTC; CDR3: CASSEYQTGYGYTF
D: -; J: TRBJ2-1; length: 15; size: -; V: TRBV27; DNA: TGTGCCAGCAGTTTATCCGGGGGGCTCATTTATGAGCAGTTCTTC; CDR3: CASSLSGGLIYEQFF
D: -; J: TRBJ1-6; length: 16; size: -; V: TRBV10-3; DNA: TGTGCCATCAGTGAAACAGGGAGCTCCTATAATTCACCCCTCCACTTT; CDR3: CAISETGSSYNSPLHF
D: TRBD1; J: TRBJ1-5; length: 15; size: -; V: TRBV18; DNA: TGTGCCAGCTCACTAGGGGGCGAGGGCAATCAGCCCCAGCATTTT; CDR3: CASSLGGEGNQPQHF
D: -; J: TRBJ2-7; length: 13; size: -; V: TRBV7-8; DNA: TGTGCCAGCAGCCTACCAGGCTATGGCGAGCAGTACTTC; CDR3: CASSLPGYGEQYF
D: -; J: TRBJ1-2; length: 12; size: few; V: TRBV28; DNA: TGTGCCAGCAGTTTAGGGGACTATGGCTACACCTTC; CDR3: CASSLGDYGYTF
D: TRBD1; J: TRBJ2-5; length: 14; size: -; V: TRBV5-4; DNA: TGTGCCAGCAGCTTTCCAGGGGGTGAGGAGACCCAGTACTTC; CDR3: CASSFPGGEETQYF
D: TRBD1; J: TRBJ1-6; length: 15; size: -; V: TRBV19; DNA: TGTGCCAGTACACGACAGGGGGTCTATAATTCACCCCTCCACTTT; CDR3: CASTRQGVYNSPLHF
D: TRBD2; J: TRBJ2-1; length: 15; size: -; V: TRBV5-1; DNA: TGCGCCAGCAGCTTGGGCGGGGGTTCCTACAATGAGCAGTTCTTC; CDR3: CASSLGGGSYNEQFF
D: -; J: TRBJ2-3; length: 14; size: -; V: TRBV5-1; DNA: TGCGCCAGCAGCTCCTTTCCTGGCACAGATACGCAGTATTTT; CDR3: CASSSFPGTDTQYF
D: -; J: TRBJ2-5; length: 10; size: -; V: TRBV5-1; DNA: TGCGCCAGCAGGGGAGAGACCCAGTACTTC; CDR3: CASRGETQYF
D: TRBD2; J: TRBJ2-3; length: 15; size: -; V: TRBV3-1/TRBV3-2; DNA: TGTGCCAGCAGCCAAGGGTTAGCGGGGGGTGATACGCAGTATTTT; CDR3: CASSQGLAGGDTQYF
D: TRBD1; J: TRBJ2-3; length: 15; size: -; V: TRBV7-2; DNA: TGTGCCAGCAGCTCCCCGGGACAGAGAACTTTTACGCAGTATTTT; CDR3: CASSSPGQRTFTQYF
D: -; J: TRBJ2-2; length: 15; size: -; V: TRBV5-1; DNA: TGCGCCAGCAGCGCATCGACAGCAAACACCGGGGAGCTGTTTTTT; CDR3: CASSASTANTGELFF
D: -; J: TRBJ2-3; length: 15; size: -; V: TRBV2; DNA: TGTGCCAGCAGTGAATTTTCAGGCCGCTCAGATACGCAGTATTTT; CDR3: CASSEFSGRSDTQYF
D: -; J: TRBJ1-2; length: 13; size: -; V: TRBV3-1/TRBV3-2; DNA: TGTGCCAGCAGCCAACAGGCAGGGTCTGGCTACACCTTC; CDR3: CASSQQAGSGYTF
D: -; J: TRBJ1-5; length: 14; size: once; V: TRBV19; DNA: TGTGCCAGTAGTAGGGACGGCTTCAATCAGCCCCAGCATTTT; CDR3: CASSRDGFNQPQHF
D: -; J: TRBJ1-2; length: 14; size: -; V: TRBV5-1; DNA: TGCGCCAGCAGCCTCTCCGGGGAGAACTATGGCTACACCTTC; CDR3: CASSLSGENYGYTF
D: -; J: TRBJ2-2; length: 14; size: -; V: TRBV7-7; DNA: TGTGCCAGCAGCTTAAGCGGCAGAACCGGGGAGCTGTTTTTT; CDR3: CASSLSGRTGELFF
D: -; J: TRBJ2-1; length: 17; size: -; V: TRBV6-1; DNA: TGTGCCAGCAGTGATGTAGGCGGGGAGAGCTCCTACAATGAGCAGTTCTTC; CDR3: CASSDVGGESSYNEQFF
D: TRBD2; J: TRBJ2-3; length: 16; size: once; V: TRBV5-4; DNA: TGTGCCAGCAGCTTGACGCTAGCGGGGGCAGGAGATACGCAGTATTTT; CDR3: CASSLTLAGAGDTQYF
D: -; J: TRBJ2-3; length: 15; size: -; V: TRBV19; DNA: TGTGCCAGTAGGAATCAGATTTTTGGCACAGATACGCAGTATTTT; CDR3: CASRNQIFGTDTQYF
D: -; J: TRBJ1-2; length: 9; size: -; V: TRBV6-9; DNA: TGTGCCAGCGGGGGTGGCTACACCTTC; CDR3: CASGGGYTF
D: -; J: TRBJ2-7; length: 13; size: -; V: TRBV5-8; DNA: TGTGCCAGCGGGGCTCTGGGTGACTACGAGCAGTACTTC; CDR3: CASGALGDYEQYF
D: TRBD1; J: TRBJ1-1; length: 14; size: -; V: TRBV11-2; DNA: TGTGCCAGCAGCCCCCAGGGGGGGGGCACTGAAGCTTTCTTT; CDR3: CASSPQGGGTEAFF
D: -; J: TRBJ1-5; length: 14; size: -; V: TRBV6-5; DNA: TGTGCCAGCAGTTACGGGGGGGGCAATCAGCCCCAGCATTTT; CDR3: CASSYGGGNQPQHF